This T cell receptor (beta chain) was recorded in a study of CD8 T cells in Susac syndrome. CDR3 length: 18 amino acids. Deletions cut 0 bases from V and 0 bases from J, with 12 bases between. Per the germline V gene, CDR1 is MNHEY and CDR2 is SMNVEV (reference sequence). Reverse transcription of roughly 0.5 to 1 ug RNA was performed with random hexamers. TCRdb used MiXCR to reprocess the immunoSEQ multiplex PCR reads, holding one entry per CDR3 protein. The table includes approximately 170,000 distinct CDR3 sequences, about 92% detected once. Material for sequencing was CD4+ T cells from PBMCs. The origin of this receptor is a human donor in good health. The rearrangement links TRBV27 to TRBJ2-6, with no clear D. This chain's CDR3 is CASSLSAPAYSGANVLTF. The CDR3 nucleotides are TGTGCCAGCAGTTTATCTGCCCCGGCCTACTCTGGGGCCAACGTCCTGACTTTC. Variable domain in full (rest from reference TRBV27 and TRBJ2-6): EAQVTQNPRYLITVTGKKLTVTCSQNMNHEYMSWYRQDPGLGLRQIYYSMNVEVTDKGDVPEGYKVSRKEKRNFPLILESPSPNQTSLYFCASSLSAPAYSGANVLTFGAGSRLTVL.